One and the same sample provided the 14 T cell receptor beta chains below, sequenced in a study of T cell responses to AZD1222 COVID-19 vaccine. TCRdb's table, derived via immunoSEQ multiplex PCR, lists solely in-frame clones and lacks some. The repertoire includes about 90,000 clones, 70% to 90% of them detected once, and 9.5% to 13% sits in the top ten. The input for sequencing was peripheral blood, taken 28 days after the second AZD1222 dose. The source of these receptors is an adult who received the AZD1222 COVID-19 vaccine.

The chain has TRBV28 and TRBJ1-5, with D maybe TRBD1 (6 bases). The CDR3 consists of 17 residues. The V end lost 8 bases, the J end lost 0 bases, and 20 bases lay between the germline ends. Germline V CDR1 and CDR2: MDHEN, SYDVKM. DNA of the CDR3: TGTGCCAGCTCACCCCTAGGGTGGGGGCTTAGCAATCAGCCCCAGCATTTT. It encodes CASSPLGWGLSNQPQHF.

The count of this clone is one. The chain carries TRBV6-6 and TRBJ2-1; D is perhaps TRBD1 or TRBD2 (5 bases each). Trimming removed 4 bases from V and 3 bases from J, with 16 bases in between. The length of the CDR3 is 16 residues. The germline CDR1 and CDR2 sequences are MNHNY and SVGAGI (reference sequence). The CDR3 nucleotides are TGTGCCAGCAGTTTAGGCTTGAGGGGCGGCTACAATGAGCAGTTCTTC. Encoded protein: CASSLGLRGGYNEQFF.

The chain links TRBV28 to TRBJ2-7; D not resolved. V lost 2 bases and J 0 bases, leaving 5 bases between the germline ends. The CDR3 has 13 amino acids. CDR1 is MDHEN, CDR2 SYDVKM, per germline. In nucleotides, the CDR3 is TGTGCCAGCAGTTTAGGTAGCTCCTACGAGCAGTACTTC. Translation gives CASSLGSSYEQYF.

The chain links TRBV3-1 (or the pseudogene TRBV3-2) to TRBJ1-2, with unresolved D. The CDR3 consists of 14 residues. V was cut by 1 base and J by 5 bases, with 11 bases left in between. CDR1 LGHDT and CDR2 YNNKEL come from the germline V gene (reference sequence). The CDR3 DNA follows: TGTGCCAGCAGCCAAGGGTCAATTGGGTATGGCTACACCTTC. It encodes CASSQGSIGYGYTF.

In this sample, this clone turned up once. The gene calls are TRBV6-5 and TRBJ1-1; D is undetermined. The length of the CDR3 is 15 residues. Germline V gene lookup returns CDR1 MNHEY and CDR2 SVGAGI. V lost 6 bases to trimming and J lost 10 bases, with 24 bases between them. The DNA for the CDR3 is TGTGCCAGCAGCCTCCCCCTACCGGACGGGAACGTAGCTTTCTTT. Translation: CASSLPLPDGNVAFF.

V gene TRBV28 combines with J gene TRBJ2-7; 10 positions agree with TRBD1. The CDR3 runs to 14 residues. Germline V gene sequence: CDR1 MDHEN, CDR2 SYDVKM. Trimming at V came to 4 bases and at J to 1 base, leaving 1 base not matched to a gene. The CDR3 sequence: CASSSGQGSYEQYF. CDR3 bases: TGTGCCAGCAGTTCGGGACAGGGGTCCTACGAGCAGTACTTC.

The chain carries TRBV5-1 and TRBJ2-7; 7 nucleotides agree with TRBD2. Germline CDR1 SGHRS, CDR2 YFSETQ. The CDR3 is 16 amino acids. Trimming cost V 3 bases and J 0 bases; bases outside gene matches: 9. DNA of the CDR3: TGCGCCAGCAGCTGGCCGGGGGGTCAAAGCTCCTACGAGCAGTACTTC. Amino acids: CASSWPGGQSSYEQYF. The full variable domain, completed using reference TRBV5-1 and TRBJ2-7, is KAGVTQTPRYLIKTRGQQVTLSCSPISGHRSVSWYQQTPGQGLQFLFEYFSETQRNKGNFPGRFSGRQFSNSRSEMNVSTLELGDSALYLCASSWPGGQSSYEQYFGPGTRLTVT.

The count of this clone is one. The chain employs TRBV15 and TRBJ2-5; D is possibly TRBD2 (6 bases). CDR3 length equals 14 residues. The V gene lost 1 base and the J gene lost 5 bases, with 11 bases spanning the gap. CDR1 LNHNV and CDR2 YYDKDF come from the germline V gene (reference sequence). CDR3 sequence: CATSRGRGGETQYF. As DNA, the CDR3 is TGTGCCACCAGCAGAGGGCGAGGAGGGGAGACCCAGTACTTC.

This chain uses TRBV7-3 with TRBJ2-3; 11 bases agree with TRBD1. The junction had 1 base not matched to a gene; V was cut back by 4 bases and J by 4 bases. Germline values: CDR1 SGHTA, CDR2 FQGTGA. This CDR3 has 14 amino acids. In DNA, the CDR3 is TGTGCCAGCAGCTGGGGACAGGGGGCAGATACGCAGTATTTT. It encodes CASSWGQGADTQYF.

The chain uses TRBV12-3 or TRBV12-4 and TRBJ1-4; D is unresolved. V lost 7 bases and J lost 8, with 11 bases in between. There are 12 residues in the CDR3. The CDR3 loop is CASTSGTEKLFF. The DNA of the CDR3 is TGTGCCAGCACCTCAGGAACAGAAAAACTGTTTTTT.

The chain combines TRBV18 with TRBJ1-1, with TRBD1 identical over 7 bases. Germline values: CDR1 KGHSH, CDR2 LQKENI. Unmatched junction bases numbered 5, after V lost 3 bases and J lost 1 base. The length of the CDR3 is 15 residues. CDR3 sequence: CASSPRGDRNTEAFF. In DNA, the CDR3 is TGTGCCAGCTCACCCAGGGGGGACAGGAACACTGAAGCTTTCTTT.

V is TRBV4-2 and J is TRBJ2-3; a weak D match, TRBD2 (7 bases). V was trimmed by 2 bases and J by 3 bases, leaving 15 bases between them. Germline lookup yields CDR1 LGHNA and CDR2 YNFKEQ. The CDR3 has 16 amino acids. CDR3 loop: CASSQMGGAGTDTQYF. CDR3 coding DNA: TGTGCCAGCAGCCAAATGGGGGGGGCGGGAACAGATACGCAGTATTTT.

The chain couples TRBV7-8 to TRBJ1-1, with D possibly being TRBD1 (5 bases). The V gene's germline CDR1 is SGHVS and CDR2 FQNEAQ. This CDR3 is built from 14 residues. The germline V and J ends were trimmed by 2 bases and 3 bases, with 10 bases remaining between them. The CDR3 protein is CASSLRGWDTEAFF. The CDR3 bases are TGTGCCAGCAGCTTAAGGGGCTGGGACACTGAAGCTTTCTTT.

The chain links TRBV25-1 to TRBJ1-2; D unresolved. Germline CDR1 reads MGHDK; CDR2 reads SYGVNS. V was shortened by 4 bases and J by 2 bases, with 2 bases between the two germline ends. The length of the CDR3 is 11 residues. The CDR3 region is CASSGNYGYTF. CDR3 sequence (DNA): TGTGCCAGCAGTGGCAACTATGGCTACACCTTC.